The next 7 T cell receptor beta chains were all read from a single sample in a study of spatial heterogeneity in lung cancer. Time point: sample taken at primary tumor resection. Whole RNA, which was extracted from tumor, nontumor lung tissue or frozen PBMC, was sequenced without any cell sorting. TCRdb re-derived calls from the 5' RACE reads in MiXCR, one entry per CDR3 protein. This repertoire shows 70,000 to 90,000 distinct CDR3 sequences, 13% found once; its top ten account for roughly 7%. The material was PBMCs, obtained at surgery. The receptors originated from a male donor with early-stage non-small cell lung cancer.

This rearrangement joins TRBV24-1 to TRBJ2-5; 7 bases agree with TRBD1. V trimming: 2 bases; J trimming: 2 bases; junction bases outside the gene matches: 4. The CDR3 has 15 amino acids. Germline values: CDR1 KGHDR, CDR2 SFDVKD. CDR3 sequence: CATSDSTQGQETQYF. CDR3 coding DNA: TGTGCCACCAGTGATTCTACACAGGGGCAAGAGACCCAGTACTTC.

CDR3 region: CASSLSPTGSTDTQYF. The CDR3 DNA reads as TGTGCCAGCAGTTTAAGCCCGACAGGGAGCACAGATACGCAGTATTTT. J is TRBJ2-3 and V is TRBV27; TRBD1 matches 7 bases. J gave up 0 bases and V 2 bases, and 5 bases lay outside the gene matches. CDR1 and CDR2 (germline): MNHEY, SMNVEV (reference sequence). The CDR3 contains 16 residues.

This clonotype was seen many times. V usage is TRBV5-1 and J usage is TRBJ2-1; D ambiguous. Germline V gene data show CDR1 as SGHRS and CDR2 as YFSETQ. CDR3 length: 14 residues. Trimming removed 7 bases at V and 6 bases at J, with 17 bases between. CDR3 residues: CASGQGDVGNEQFF. In DNA, the CDR3 is TGCGCCAGCGGGCAAGGCGATGTAGGCAATGAGCAGTTCTTC. The entire variable domain, with the rest obtained from reference TRBV5-1 and TRBJ2-1, is as follows: KAGVTQTPRYLIKTRGQQVTLSCSPISGHRSVSWYQQTPGQGLQFLFEYFSETQRNKGNFPGRFSGRQFSNSRSEMNVSTLELGDSALYLCASGQGDVGNEQFFGPGTRLTVL.

This chain uses TRBV24-1 with TRBJ2-1; no clear D. Trimming took 1 base from V and 8 from J, leaving 11 bases between them. From germline, CDR1 is KGHDR and CDR2 SFDVKD. There are 14 residues in the CDR3. CDR3 nucleotides: TGTGCCACCAGTGATTTAGGCCAGAGCGATGAGCAGTTCTTC. This sequence encodes CATSDLGQSDEQFF.

This clonotype occurred a few times. The chain links TRBV6-6 to TRBJ2-4; D is unresolved. CDR1 MNHNY and CDR2 SVGAGI come from the germline V gene (reference sequence). Trimming removed 6 bases from V and 6 bases from J, with 6 bases in between. This CDR3 has 11 residues. In DNA, the CDR3 is TGTGCCAGCAGGGACGGAAACATTCAGTACTTC. Amino acid sequence: CASRDGNIQYF.

This rearrangement joins TRBV5-5 to TRBJ2-7; 9 nucleotides agree with TRBD1. Losses at the gene ends were 0 bases for V and 4 bases for J; bases not matched to a gene: 2. Per the germline V gene, CDR1 is SGHKS and CDR2 is YYEKEE (reference sequence). This CDR3 contains 14 residues. CDR3 loop: CASSLGTGAYEQYF. CDR3 sequence (DNA): TGTGCCAGCAGCTTGGGGACAGGGGCATACGAGCAGTACTTC.

The chain carries TRBV24-1 and TRBJ2-7, with TRBD1 matching over 8 bases. CDR3 length: 16 amino acids. V lost 5 bases, J lost 5 bases, and 13 bases stayed unmatched. Germline-derived CDR1 and CDR2 are KGHDR and SFDVKD. The DNA for the CDR3 is TGTGCCACCAGTGCCGATTCCGGACAGGGAAACAACGAGCAGTACTTC. This sequence encodes CATSADSGQGNNEQYF.